This is a list of T cell receptor beta chains from one sample in a study of blood T cell repertoires in COVID-19. Libraries were prepared by immunoSEQ multiplex PCR; TCRdb keeps only in-frame clonotypes and omits some of them. In the table there are over 200,000 clones, about nine tenths of which are singletons. Sequences were obtained from peripheral blood. The receptors were sampled from a middle-aged man with acute or convalescent COVID-19. The CDR3 runs from the conserved cysteine through the conserved F or W. D genes are given only for firm matches. A row's size may be missing; if present it is once, few, many or a size class.

TRBD1 TRBV19 NA CASSSSGTGVTEAFF
NA TRBV29-1 NA CSVRWQGTDTQYF
NA TRBV11-2 few CASSPGTHPQETQYF
NA TRBV11-2 NA CASSFFGGTFYNEQFF
TRBD2 TRBV27 NA CASSFISGRTGELFF
TRBD2 TRBV29-1 NA CSGLADSYEQYF
NA TRBV10-3 NA CAISDLSAYEQYF
TRBD1 TRBV5-1 NA CASSWDRGDNEQFF
TRBD2 TRBV2 NA CASSDALAGGSYNEQFF
NA TRBV5-1 NA CASSLAVMSTDTQYF
NA TRBV27 NA CASREGAPDTQYF
TRBD1 TRBV5-1 NA CASSLGDRGWDTEAFF
TRBD1 TRBV7-9 NA CASSRQGTNYEQYF
TRBD1 TRBV4-1 once CASSQRSEGGNLYEQYF
NA TRBV28 once CASRPQGSDGYTF
TRBD2 TRBV5-5 NA CASSLSAGGGRETQYF
NA TRBV30 few CAWKHNYGYTF
NA TRBV27 NA CASSLSPGMAPRRGYTF
NA TRBV2 once CASSEGGVEQYF
NA TRBV27 NA CASSLLGVVQEKLFF
NA TRBV7-9 NA CASSLGVSGHTDTQYF
NA TRBV5-4 NA CASSFNGRGHKETQYF
NA TRBV6-5 NA CASSYSAQSYEQYF
NA TRBV11-2 NA CASSLGRASPEAFF
TRBD1 TRBV19 NA CASSIDRVPIPSNQPQHF
TRBD1 TRBV5-1 NA CASRMGLTGGYEQYF
NA TRBV11-2 once CASSFVWDTATGNTIYF
NA TRBV19 NA CASSMGRGRSYEQYF
NA TRBV7-9 NA CASSQGSSTNEKLFF
NA TRBV28 NA CASSLLPVNYGYTF
TRBD2 TRBV3-1/TRBV3-2 once CASSQVSGGVYEQYF
NA TRBV29-1 NA CSAAPRGEYEQYF
TRBD2 TRBV2 NA CASRRGGSIAETQYF
TRBD1 TRBV19 NA CASSRRQGAGGYTF
NA TRBV5-8 NA CASSFSPGFNEQYF
NA TRBV19 NA CASNPDYLGTDTQYF
NA TRBV5-4 NA CASSLAGVETQYF
TRBD1 TRBV5-1 NA CASSLGAGGTNEQFF
TRBD2 TRBV6-5 NA CAGRTSGSYEQYF
TRBD1 TRBV3-1/TRBV3-2 few CASSQTRDRGYEQYF
NA TRBV2 NA CASSRQSSNQPQHF
NA TRBV18 NA CASSPPNGGEGDTQYF
TRBD2 TRBV7-2 NA CASSLGASGFVEQFF
NA TRBV10-2 NA CASSVLAINTEAFF
NA TRBV6-2/TRBV6-3 NA CASSYLRTPWEQYF
TRBD2 TRBV4-3 NA CASSLYRGLPGTQYF
TRBD1 TRBV25-1 NA CASSIGQGAAEAFF
NA TRBV24-1 NA CATGVDSANTGELFF
NA TRBV3-1/TRBV3-2 NA CASSQSTGYQETQYF
TRBD2 TRBV30 NA CAWSPLTSGVRTDTQYF
TRBD1 TRBV19 NA CASSASDRGLNGELFF
TRBD1 TRBV14 NA CASRPGGTGNEQYF